Each of the 3 T cell receptor beta chains below was sequenced from the same sample in a study of blood T cell repertoires in COVID-19. Some clones are missing from TCRdb's copy, which holds only in-frame ones; the method was immunoSEQ multiplex PCR. The sample shows over 150,000 clones, around nine tenths of them seen only once. Sequenced sample: peripheral blood. These receptor sequences come from a woman older than 75 with COVID-19, enrolled during active disease.

V is TRBV6-5 and J is TRBJ1-2, with 7 positions matching TRBD1. CDR3 length: 13 amino acids. Trimming at V came to 6 bases and at J to 8 bases, leaving 9 bases not matched to a gene. Germline V CDR1 and CDR2: MNHEY, SVGAGI. The CDR3 sequence is CASRNPGGLGYTF. DNA of the CDR3: TGTGCCAGCAGAAATCCAGGGGGGTTAGGCTACACCTTC.

The V call is TRBV19, the J call TRBJ2-3; 9 nucleotides agree with TRBD2. Trimming removed 5 bases from V and 2 bases from J; junction bases left unmatched: 5. The CDR3 runs 15 residues. Germline CDR1 and CDR2: LNHDA and SQIVND (reference sequence). The CDR3 spells CASSLTSGLTDTQYF. In nucleotides, the CDR3 is TGTGCCAGTAGTCTGACTAGCGGACTCACAGATACGCAGTATTTT.

The chain is built from TRBV12-3 or TRBV12-4 and TRBJ2-2; perhaps TRBD1 as D (6 bases). Trimming removed 7 bases at V and 6 bases at J, with 9 bases between. The CDR3 length is 12 residues. CDR3 region: CASKQGPGELFF. CDR3 DNA: TGTGCCAGCAAGCAGGGGCCCGGGGAGCTGTTTTTT.